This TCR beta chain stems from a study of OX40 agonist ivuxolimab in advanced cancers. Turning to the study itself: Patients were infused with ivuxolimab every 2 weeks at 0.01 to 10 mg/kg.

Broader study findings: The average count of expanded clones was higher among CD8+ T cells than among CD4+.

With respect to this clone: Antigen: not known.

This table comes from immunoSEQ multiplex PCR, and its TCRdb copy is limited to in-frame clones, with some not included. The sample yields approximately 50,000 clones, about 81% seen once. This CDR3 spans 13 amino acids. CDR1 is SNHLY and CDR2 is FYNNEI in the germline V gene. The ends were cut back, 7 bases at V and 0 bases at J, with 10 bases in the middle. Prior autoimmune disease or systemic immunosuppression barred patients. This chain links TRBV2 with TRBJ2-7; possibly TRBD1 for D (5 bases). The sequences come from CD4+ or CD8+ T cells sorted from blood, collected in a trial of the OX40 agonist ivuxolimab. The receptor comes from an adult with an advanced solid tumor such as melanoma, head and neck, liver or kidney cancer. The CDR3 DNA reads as TGTGCCAGCAAGATAGGGGACTCCTACGAGCAGTACTTC. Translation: CASKIGDSYEQYF. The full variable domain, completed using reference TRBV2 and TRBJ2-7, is EPEVTQTPSHQVTQMGQEVILRCVPISNHLYFYWYRQILGQKVEFLVSFYNNEISEKSEIFDDQFSVERPDGSNFTLKIRSTKLEDSAMYFCASKIGDSYEQYFGPGTRLTVT.